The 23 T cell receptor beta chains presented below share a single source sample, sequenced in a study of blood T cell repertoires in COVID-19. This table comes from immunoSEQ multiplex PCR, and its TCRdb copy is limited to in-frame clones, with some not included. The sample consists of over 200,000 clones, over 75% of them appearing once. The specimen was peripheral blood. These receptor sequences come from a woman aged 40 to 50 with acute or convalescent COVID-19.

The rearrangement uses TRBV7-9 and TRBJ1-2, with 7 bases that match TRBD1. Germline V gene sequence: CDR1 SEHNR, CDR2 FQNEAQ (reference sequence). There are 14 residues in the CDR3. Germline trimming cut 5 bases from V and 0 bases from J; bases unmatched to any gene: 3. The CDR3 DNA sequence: TGTGCCAGCAGCGGACAGGCGTCTAACTATGGCTACACCTTC. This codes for CASSGQASNYGYTF.

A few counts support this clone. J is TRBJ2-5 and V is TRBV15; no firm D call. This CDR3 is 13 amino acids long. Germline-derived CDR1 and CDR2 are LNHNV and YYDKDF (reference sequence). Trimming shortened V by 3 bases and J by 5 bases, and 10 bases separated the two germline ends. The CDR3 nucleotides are TGTGCCACCAGCAGTCTGCCGAGGGAGACCCAGTACTTC. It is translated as CATSSLPRETQYF.

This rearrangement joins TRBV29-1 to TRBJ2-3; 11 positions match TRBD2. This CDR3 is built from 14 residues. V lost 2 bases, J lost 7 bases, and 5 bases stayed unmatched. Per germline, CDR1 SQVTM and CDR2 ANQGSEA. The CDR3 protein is CSVEPSGGMNTQYF. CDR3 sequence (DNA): TGCAGCGTTGAACCTAGCGGGGGGATGAATACGCAGTATTTT.

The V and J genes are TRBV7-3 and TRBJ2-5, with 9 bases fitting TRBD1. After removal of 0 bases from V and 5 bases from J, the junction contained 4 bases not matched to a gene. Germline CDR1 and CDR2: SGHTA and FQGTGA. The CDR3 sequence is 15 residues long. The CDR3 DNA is TGTGCCAGCAGCTTAACTACAGGGGGCGCGGAGACCCAGTACTTC. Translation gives CASSLTTGGAETQYF.

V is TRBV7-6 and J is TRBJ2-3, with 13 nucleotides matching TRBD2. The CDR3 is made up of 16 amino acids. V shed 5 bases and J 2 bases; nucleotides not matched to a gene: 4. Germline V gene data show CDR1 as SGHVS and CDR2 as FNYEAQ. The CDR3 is CASSPTSGGDTDTQYF. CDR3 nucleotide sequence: TGTGCCAGCAGCCCCACTAGCGGGGGGGACACAGATACGCAGTATTTT. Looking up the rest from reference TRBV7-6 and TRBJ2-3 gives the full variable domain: GAGVSQSPRYKVTKRGQDVALRCDPISGHVSLYWYRQALGQGPEFLTYFNYEAQQDKSGLPNDRFSAERPEGSISTLTIQRTEQRDSAMYRCASSPTSGGDTDTQYFGPGTRLTVL.

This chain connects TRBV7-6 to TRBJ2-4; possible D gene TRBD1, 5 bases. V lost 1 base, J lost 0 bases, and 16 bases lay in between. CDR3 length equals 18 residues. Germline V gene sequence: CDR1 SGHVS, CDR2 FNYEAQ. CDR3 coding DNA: TGTGCCAGCAGCTTAGAGGTTGCGACAGCACTAGCCAAAAACATTCAGTACTTC. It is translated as CASSLEVATALAKNIQYF.

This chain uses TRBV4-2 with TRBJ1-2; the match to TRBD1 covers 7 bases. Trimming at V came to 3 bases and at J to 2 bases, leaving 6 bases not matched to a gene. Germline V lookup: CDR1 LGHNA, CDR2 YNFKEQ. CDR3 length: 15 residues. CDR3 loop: CASSQGQTENYGYTF. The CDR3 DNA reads TGTGCCAGCAGCCAGGGACAGACGGAGAACTATGGCTACACCTTC.

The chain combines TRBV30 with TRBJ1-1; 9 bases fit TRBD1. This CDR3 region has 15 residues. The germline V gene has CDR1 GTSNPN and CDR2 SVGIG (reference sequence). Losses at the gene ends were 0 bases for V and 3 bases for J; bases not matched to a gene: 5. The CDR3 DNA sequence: TGTGCCTGGAGTGTACGCAGGACAGGGGACACTGAAGCTTTCTTT. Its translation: CAWSVRRTGDTEAFF. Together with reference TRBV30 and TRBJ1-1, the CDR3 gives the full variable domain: SQTIHQWPATLVQPVGSPLSLECTVEGTSNPNLYWYRQAAGRGLQLLFYSVGIGQISSEVPQNLSASRPQDRQFILSSKKLLLSDSGFYLCAWSVRRTGDTEAFFGQGTRLTVV.

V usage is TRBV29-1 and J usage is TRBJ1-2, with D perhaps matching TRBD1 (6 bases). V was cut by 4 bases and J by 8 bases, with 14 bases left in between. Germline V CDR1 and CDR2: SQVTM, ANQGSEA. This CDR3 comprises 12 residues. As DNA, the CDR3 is TGCAGCGTTGGGGGGCCGGAAGGGGGCTACACCTTC. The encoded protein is CSVGGPEGGYTF.

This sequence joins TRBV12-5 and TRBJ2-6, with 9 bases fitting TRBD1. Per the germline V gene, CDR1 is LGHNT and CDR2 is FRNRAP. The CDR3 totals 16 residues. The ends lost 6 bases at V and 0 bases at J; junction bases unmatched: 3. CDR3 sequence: CASGRTGASGANVLTF. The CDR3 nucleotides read TGTGCTAGTGGAAGGACAGGGGCCTCTGGGGCCAACGTCCTGACTTTC.

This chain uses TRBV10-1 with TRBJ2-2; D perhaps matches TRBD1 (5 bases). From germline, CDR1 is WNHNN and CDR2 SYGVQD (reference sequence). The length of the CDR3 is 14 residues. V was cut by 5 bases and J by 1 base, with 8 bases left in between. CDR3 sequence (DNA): TGCGCCAGCAGTATAGGACAGAACACCGGGGAGCTGTTTTTT. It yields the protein CASSIGQNTGELFF.

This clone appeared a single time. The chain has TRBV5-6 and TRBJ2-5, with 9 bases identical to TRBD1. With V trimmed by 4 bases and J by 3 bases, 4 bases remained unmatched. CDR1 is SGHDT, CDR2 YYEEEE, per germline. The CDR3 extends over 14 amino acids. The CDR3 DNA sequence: TGTGCCAGCAGCAAAACAGGGGGCGAAGAGACCCAGTACTTC. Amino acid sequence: CASSKTGGEETQYF.

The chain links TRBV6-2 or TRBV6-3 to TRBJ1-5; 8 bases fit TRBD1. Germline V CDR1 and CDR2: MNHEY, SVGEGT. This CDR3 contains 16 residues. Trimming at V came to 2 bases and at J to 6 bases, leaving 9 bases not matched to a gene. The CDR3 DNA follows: TGTGCCAGCAGTTACGCTTTACACAGGGGGGCTCAGCCCCAGCATTTT. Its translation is CASSYALHRGAQPQHF.

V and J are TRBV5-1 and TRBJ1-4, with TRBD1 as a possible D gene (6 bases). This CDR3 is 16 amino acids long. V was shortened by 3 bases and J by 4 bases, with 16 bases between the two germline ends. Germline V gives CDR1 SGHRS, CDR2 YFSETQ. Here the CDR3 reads CASSWTARRGNEKLFF. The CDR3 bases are TGCGCCAGCAGCTGGACAGCCCGTCGGGGTAATGAAAAACTGTTTTTT. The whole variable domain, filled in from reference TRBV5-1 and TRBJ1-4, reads KAGVTQTPRYLIKTRGQQVTLSCSPISGHRSVSWYQQTPGQGLQFLFEYFSETQRNKGNFPGRFSGRQFSNSRSEMNVSTLELGDSALYLCASSWTARRGNEKLFFGSGTQLSVL.

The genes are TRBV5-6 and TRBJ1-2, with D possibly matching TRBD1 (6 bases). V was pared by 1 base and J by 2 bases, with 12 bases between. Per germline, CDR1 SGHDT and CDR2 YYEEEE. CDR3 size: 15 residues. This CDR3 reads CASSLMTGLNYGYTF. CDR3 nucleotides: TGTGCCAGCAGCTTGATGACAGGACTGAACTATGGCTACACCTTC.

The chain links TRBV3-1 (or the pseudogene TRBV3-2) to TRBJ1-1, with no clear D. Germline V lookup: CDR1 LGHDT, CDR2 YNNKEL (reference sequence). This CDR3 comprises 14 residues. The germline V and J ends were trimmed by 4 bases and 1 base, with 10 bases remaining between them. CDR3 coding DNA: TGTGCCAGCAGCCGAGGAATCGGGAACACTGAAGCTTTCTTT. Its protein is CASSRGIGNTEAFF.

CDR3 nucleotide sequence: TGTGCCAGCAGCTCGGGACAGGGGGCCGGGGTTAACGGCTACACCTTC. It is translated as CASSSGQGAGVNGYTF. The chain recombines TRBV7-2 with TRBJ1-2, with TRBD1 matching over 12 bases. Germline trimming cut 4 bases from V and 8 bases from J; bases unmatched to any gene: 11. Germline V gene lookup returns CDR1 SGHTA and CDR2 FQGNSA. This CDR3 is 16 amino acids long.

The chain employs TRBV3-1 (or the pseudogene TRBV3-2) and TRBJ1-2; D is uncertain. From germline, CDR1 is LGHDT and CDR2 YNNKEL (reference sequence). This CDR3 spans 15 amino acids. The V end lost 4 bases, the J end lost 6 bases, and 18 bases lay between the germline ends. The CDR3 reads CASSPLSRSTHGYTF. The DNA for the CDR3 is TGTGCCAGCAGCCCCCTATCCCGAAGCACGCATGGCTACACCTTC.

The CDR3 DNA follows: TGTGCCAGTAGTCGTTGGAGGGAGGGGCTGGGCACTGAAGCTTTCTTT. Encoded protein: CASSRWREGLGTEAFF. V is TRBV19 and J is TRBJ1-1; D is possibly TRBD1 (5 bases). CDR1 and CDR2 (germline): LNHDA, SQIVND (reference sequence). The CDR3 consists of 16 residues. V lost 5 bases and J 4 bases, leaving 20 bases between the germline ends.

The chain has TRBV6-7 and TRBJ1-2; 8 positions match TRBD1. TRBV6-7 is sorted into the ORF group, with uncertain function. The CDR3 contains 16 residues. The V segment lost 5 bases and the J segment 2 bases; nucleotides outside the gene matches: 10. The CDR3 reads CASSQPIRQGNYGYTF. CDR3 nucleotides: TGTGCCAGCAGTCAACCAATCCGACAGGGGAACTATGGCTACACCTTC.

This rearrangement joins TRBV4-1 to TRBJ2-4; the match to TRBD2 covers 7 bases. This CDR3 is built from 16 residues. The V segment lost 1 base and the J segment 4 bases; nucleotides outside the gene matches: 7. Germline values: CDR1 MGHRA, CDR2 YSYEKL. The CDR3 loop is CASSQVGGGGKNIQYF. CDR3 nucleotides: TGCGCCAGCAGCCAAGTAGGCGGGGGAGGTAAAAACATTCAGTACTTC.

In DNA, the CDR3 is TGTGCCAGCAGCGTGGGACAGGGGCCAAACGCCGAAGCTTTCTTT. It specifies CASSVGQGPNAEAFF. This sequence joins TRBV9 and TRBJ1-1; 10 bases agree with TRBD1. V trimming: 2 bases; J trimming: 8 bases; junction bases outside the gene matches: 9. Germline CDR1 is SGDLS and CDR2 is YYNGEE. This CDR3 has 15 amino acids.

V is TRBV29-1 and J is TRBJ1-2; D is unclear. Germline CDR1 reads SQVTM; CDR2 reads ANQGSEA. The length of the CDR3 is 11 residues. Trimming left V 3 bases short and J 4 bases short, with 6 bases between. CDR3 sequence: CSVDGAYGYTF. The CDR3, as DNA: TGCAGCGTTGACGGTGCCTATGGCTACACCTTC.